Listed below are T cell receptor beta chains from one sample, sequenced in a study of blood T cell repertoires in COVID-19. Using immunoSEQ multiplex PCR, the repertoire was profiled, and TCRdb retains in-frame clones only, with some absent. The sample has approximately 110,000 clones, approximately 85% seen once. The sequenced sample consisted of peripheral blood. The origin of the receptors is a human donor in a cohort sampled during active COVID-19. Each CDR3 is given without its conserved first and last residue. The order of the fields is CDR3 protein, D gene, J gene, V gene. D genes are given only for firm matches.

cdr3_aa: ASSQDPINEQF
d_call: -
j_call: TRBJ2-1
v_call: TRBV4-2

cdr3_aa: ASSPWTGWEKLF
d_call: TRBD1
j_call: TRBJ1-4
v_call: TRBV9

cdr3_aa: ASSEARPPPQH
d_call: -
j_call: TRBJ1-5
v_call: TRBV6-1

cdr3_aa: ASSQRGSGGYT
d_call: -
j_call: TRBJ1-2
v_call: TRBV3-1/TRBV3-2

cdr3_aa: ASRHRVSGANVLT
d_call: -
j_call: TRBJ2-6
v_call: TRBV2

cdr3_aa: ASSPRDTSNTDTQY
d_call: -
j_call: TRBJ2-3
v_call: TRBV18

cdr3_aa: ASRNKAGVDTQY
d_call: TRBD2
j_call: TRBJ2-3
v_call: TRBV7-9

cdr3_aa: ASSFGQGTADTQY
d_call: TRBD1
j_call: TRBJ2-3
v_call: TRBV7-8

cdr3_aa: ASREGQGAETQY
d_call: TRBD1
j_call: TRBJ2-5
v_call: TRBV7-9

cdr3_aa: ASSSRQGSGDTQY
d_call: TRBD1
j_call: TRBJ2-3
v_call: TRBV7-9

cdr3_aa: ASAKGLTSGSGELF
d_call: TRBD2
j_call: TRBJ2-2
v_call: TRBV5-1

cdr3_aa: ASSLEFTSSGRAKNIQY
d_call: TRBD2
j_call: TRBJ2-4
v_call: TRBV7-2

cdr3_aa: ASGRTGRDTEAF
d_call: TRBD1
j_call: TRBJ1-1
v_call: TRBV5-5

cdr3_aa: ASRRGRQGKEQY
d_call: -
j_call: TRBJ2-7
v_call: TRBV6-5

cdr3_aa: ASRPGQGLLNYGYT
d_call: TRBD1
j_call: TRBJ1-2
v_call: TRBV4-3

cdr3_aa: ASTPGGRNEQY
d_call: -
j_call: TRBJ2-7
v_call: TRBV19

cdr3_aa: SVGQGAGANVLT
d_call: TRBD1
j_call: TRBJ2-6
v_call: TRBV29-1

cdr3_aa: ASSLYRGEVNTEAF
d_call: TRBD1
j_call: TRBJ1-1
v_call: TRBV5-5

cdr3_aa: AISPTVGTGSGNTIY
d_call: TRBD1
j_call: TRBJ1-3
v_call: TRBV10-3

cdr3_aa: ASSEWQKGVYGGYT
d_call: -
j_call: TRBJ1-2
v_call: TRBV6-1

cdr3_aa: ASSLGALAGGPYGSYNEQF
d_call: TRBD2
j_call: TRBJ2-1
v_call: TRBV7-7

cdr3_aa: ATSDPGTPHEQY
d_call: -
j_call: TRBJ2-7
v_call: TRBV24-1

cdr3_aa: ASSPGVDDHRSGNTIY
d_call: -
j_call: TRBJ1-3
v_call: TRBV19

cdr3_aa: ASQDPSEGTQY
d_call: -
j_call: TRBJ2-5
v_call: TRBV28

cdr3_aa: ASSLVRQPQH
d_call: -
j_call: TRBJ1-5
v_call: TRBV7-8

cdr3_aa: ASSRDLYGVGTQY
d_call: -
j_call: TRBJ2-5
v_call: TRBV7-8

cdr3_aa: ASSSPGTGAYEQY
d_call: TRBD1
j_call: TRBJ2-7
v_call: TRBV28

cdr3_aa: ASSQVTVQNTEAF
d_call: -
j_call: TRBJ1-1
v_call: TRBV4-1

cdr3_aa: ASSLATGGRGYGYT
d_call: TRBD1
j_call: TRBJ1-2
v_call: TRBV5-1

cdr3_aa: SVDAGYEQY
d_call: -
j_call: TRBJ2-7
v_call: TRBV29-1

cdr3_aa: ASRVAGGSYEQY
d_call: TRBD2
j_call: TRBJ2-7
v_call: TRBV28

cdr3_aa: ASSWLLAGGTYEQY
d_call: TRBD2
j_call: TRBJ2-7
v_call: TRBV7-2

cdr3_aa: AWSMVYRVTGNTIY
d_call: -
j_call: TRBJ1-3
v_call: TRBV30

cdr3_aa: AWSLSDRRDSQH
d_call: TRBD1
j_call: TRBJ1-5
v_call: TRBV30

cdr3_aa: ASSLAPYSETQY
d_call: -
j_call: TRBJ2-5
v_call: TRBV5-1

cdr3_aa: ASSLRGADTGELF
d_call: -
j_call: TRBJ2-2
v_call: TRBV7-6

cdr3_aa: ASSFLAGEESTDTQY
d_call: TRBD2
j_call: TRBJ2-3
v_call: TRBV28

cdr3_aa: SAGPPETQY
d_call: -
j_call: TRBJ2-5
v_call: TRBV20-1

cdr3_aa: ASSFGYSNQPQH
d_call: -
j_call: TRBJ1-5
v_call: TRBV7-9

cdr3_aa: ASSPGQYSNQPQH
d_call: -
j_call: TRBJ1-5
v_call: TRBV4-1

cdr3_aa: ASSYGANSNQPQH
d_call: -
j_call: TRBJ1-5
v_call: TRBV6-5

cdr3_aa: ASSMSSGSVGELF
d_call: TRBD2
j_call: TRBJ2-2
v_call: TRBV19

cdr3_aa: ASSLSGTRVPEQF
d_call: TRBD2
j_call: TRBJ2-1
v_call: TRBV7-3

cdr3_aa: ASSRPTSGGANEQF
d_call: TRBD2
j_call: TRBJ2-1
v_call: TRBV9

cdr3_aa: ASSLGLNYEQY
d_call: -
j_call: TRBJ2-7
v_call: TRBV5-6

cdr3_aa: ASVQGQLNTEAF
d_call: -
j_call: TRBJ1-1
v_call: TRBV28

cdr3_aa: SVRLAGQILTDTQY
d_call: TRBD2
j_call: TRBJ2-3
v_call: TRBV29-1

cdr3_aa: ATSRGTNTGELF
d_call: -
j_call: TRBJ2-2
v_call: TRBV15

cdr3_aa: ATSDPGAGKETQY
d_call: -
j_call: TRBJ2-5
v_call: TRBV24-1

cdr3_aa: ASNLNGGYT
d_call: -
j_call: TRBJ1-2
v_call: TRBV5-1